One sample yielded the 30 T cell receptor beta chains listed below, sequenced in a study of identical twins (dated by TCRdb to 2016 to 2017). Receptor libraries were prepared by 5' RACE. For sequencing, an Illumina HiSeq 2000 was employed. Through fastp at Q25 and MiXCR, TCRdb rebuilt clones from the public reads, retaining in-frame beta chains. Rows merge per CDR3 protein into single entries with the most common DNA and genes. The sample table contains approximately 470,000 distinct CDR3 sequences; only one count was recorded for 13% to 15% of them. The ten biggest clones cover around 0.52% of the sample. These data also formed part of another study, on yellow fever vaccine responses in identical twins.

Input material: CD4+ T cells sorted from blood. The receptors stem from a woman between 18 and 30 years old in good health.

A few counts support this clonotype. Here the CDR3 DNA reads TGTGCCAGCAGAACCGGAGGGTGGGAAAAACTGTTTTTT. Its protein is CASRTGGWEKLFF. This chain uses TRBV28 with TRBJ1-4, with D unclear. Germline loops: CDR1 MDHEN, CDR2 SYDVKM. The CDR3 contains 13 residues. With 6 bases removed from V and 8 bases from J, the gap between germline ends came to 13 bases.

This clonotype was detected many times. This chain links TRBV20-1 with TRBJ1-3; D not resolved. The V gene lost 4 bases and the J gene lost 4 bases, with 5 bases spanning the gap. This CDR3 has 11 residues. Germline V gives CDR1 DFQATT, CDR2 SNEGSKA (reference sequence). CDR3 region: CSAKGGNTIYF. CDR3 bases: TGCAGTGCTAAGGGCGGAAACACCATATATTTT.

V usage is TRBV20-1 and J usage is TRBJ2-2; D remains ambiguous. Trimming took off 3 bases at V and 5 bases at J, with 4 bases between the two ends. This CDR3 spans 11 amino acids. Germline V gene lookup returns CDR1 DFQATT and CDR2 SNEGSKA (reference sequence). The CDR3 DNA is TGCAGTGCTAGTGCGACCGGGGAGCTGTTTTTT. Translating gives CSASATGELFF.

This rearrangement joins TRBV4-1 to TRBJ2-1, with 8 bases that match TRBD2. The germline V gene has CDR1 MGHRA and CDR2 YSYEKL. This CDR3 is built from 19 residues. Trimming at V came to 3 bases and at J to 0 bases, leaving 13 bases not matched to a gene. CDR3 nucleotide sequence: TGCGCCAGCAGCCACCAACGGGGGGGGCGGACTGGCTCCTACAATGAGCAGTTCTTC. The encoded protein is CASSHQRGGRTGSYNEQFF.

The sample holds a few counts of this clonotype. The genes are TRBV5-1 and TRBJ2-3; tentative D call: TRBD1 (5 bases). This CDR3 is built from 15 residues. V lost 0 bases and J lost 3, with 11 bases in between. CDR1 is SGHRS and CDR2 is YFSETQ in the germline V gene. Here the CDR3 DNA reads TGCGCCAGCAGCTTGGCCCTAGGGGATACAGATACGCAGTATTTT. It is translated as CASSLALGDTDTQYF.

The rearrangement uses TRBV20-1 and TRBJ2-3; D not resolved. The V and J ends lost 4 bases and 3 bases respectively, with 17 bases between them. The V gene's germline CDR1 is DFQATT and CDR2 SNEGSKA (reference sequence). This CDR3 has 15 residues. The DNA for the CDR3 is TGCAGTGCTATCTGGGGTAAGGACGGGACAGATACGCAGTATTTT. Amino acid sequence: CSAIWGKDGTDTQYF.

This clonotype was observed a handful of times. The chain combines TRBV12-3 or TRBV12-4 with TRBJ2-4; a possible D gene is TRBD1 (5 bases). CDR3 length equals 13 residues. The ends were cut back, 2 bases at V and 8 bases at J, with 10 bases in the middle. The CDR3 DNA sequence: TGTGCCAGCAGTTTAAGGGGTATGGACATTCAGTACTTC. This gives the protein CASSLRGMDIQYF.

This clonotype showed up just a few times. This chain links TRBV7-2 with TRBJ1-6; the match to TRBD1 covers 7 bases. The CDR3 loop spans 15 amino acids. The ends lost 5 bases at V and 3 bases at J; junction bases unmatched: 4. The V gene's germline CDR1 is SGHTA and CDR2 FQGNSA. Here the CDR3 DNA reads TGTGCCAGCAGCATAACAGGGGTCTATAATTCACCCCTCCACTTT. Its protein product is CASSITGVYNSPLHF.

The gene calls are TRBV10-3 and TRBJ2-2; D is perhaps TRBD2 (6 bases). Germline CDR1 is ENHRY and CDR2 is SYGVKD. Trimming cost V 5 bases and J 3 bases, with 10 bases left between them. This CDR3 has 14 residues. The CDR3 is CAISRDSDTGELFF. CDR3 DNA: TGTGCCATCAGTCGGGACTCCGACACCGGGGAGCTGTTTTTT.

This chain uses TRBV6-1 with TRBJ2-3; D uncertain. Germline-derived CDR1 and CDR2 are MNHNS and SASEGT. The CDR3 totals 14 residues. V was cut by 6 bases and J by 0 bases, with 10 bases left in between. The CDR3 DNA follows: TGTGCCAGCAGCGAAACCCCTAGCACAGATACGCAGTATTTT. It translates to CASSETPSTDTQYF.

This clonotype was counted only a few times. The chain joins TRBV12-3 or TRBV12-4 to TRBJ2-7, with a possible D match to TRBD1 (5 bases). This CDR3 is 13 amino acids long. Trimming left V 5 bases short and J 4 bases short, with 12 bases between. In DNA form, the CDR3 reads TGTGCCAGCAGTCCCAGGGTTGGGTACGAGCAGTACTTC. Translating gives CASSPRVGYEQYF.

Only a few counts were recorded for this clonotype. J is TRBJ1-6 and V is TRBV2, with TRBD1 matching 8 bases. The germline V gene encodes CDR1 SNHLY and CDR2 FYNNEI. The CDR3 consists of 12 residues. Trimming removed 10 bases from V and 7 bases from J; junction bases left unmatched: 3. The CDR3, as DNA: TGTGCCACTGGACAGGGAAATTCACCCCTCCACTTT. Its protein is CATGQGNSPLHF.

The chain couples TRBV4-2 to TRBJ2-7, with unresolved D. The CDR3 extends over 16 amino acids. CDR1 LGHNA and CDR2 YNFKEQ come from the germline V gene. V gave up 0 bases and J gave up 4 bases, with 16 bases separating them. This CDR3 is CASSQDRADGEYEQYF. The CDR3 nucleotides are TGTGCCAGCAGCCAAGATCGGGCAGACGGAGAGTACGAGCAGTACTTC.

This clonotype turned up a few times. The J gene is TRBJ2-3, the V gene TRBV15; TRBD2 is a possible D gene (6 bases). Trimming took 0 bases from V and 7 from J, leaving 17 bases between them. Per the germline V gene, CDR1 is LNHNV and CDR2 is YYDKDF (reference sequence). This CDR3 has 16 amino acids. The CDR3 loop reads CATSRDRVGGSNTQYF. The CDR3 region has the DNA TGTGCCACCAGCAGAGATCGGGTGGGAGGCTCAAATACGCAGTATTTT.

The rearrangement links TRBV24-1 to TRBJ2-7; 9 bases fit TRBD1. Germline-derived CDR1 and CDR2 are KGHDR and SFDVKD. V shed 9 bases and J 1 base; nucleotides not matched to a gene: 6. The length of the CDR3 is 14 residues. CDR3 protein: CATSKTGGSYEQYF. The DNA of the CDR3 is TGTGCCACCTCCAAGACAGGGGGGTCCTACGAGCAGTACTTC.

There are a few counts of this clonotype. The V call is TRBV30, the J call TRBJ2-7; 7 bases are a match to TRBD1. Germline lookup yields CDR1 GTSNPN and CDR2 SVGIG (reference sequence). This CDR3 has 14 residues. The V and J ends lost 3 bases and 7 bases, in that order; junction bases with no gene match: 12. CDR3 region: CAWRPGPRGWEQYF. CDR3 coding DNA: TGTGCCTGGAGGCCGGGACCCAGGGGGTGGGAGCAGTACTTC.

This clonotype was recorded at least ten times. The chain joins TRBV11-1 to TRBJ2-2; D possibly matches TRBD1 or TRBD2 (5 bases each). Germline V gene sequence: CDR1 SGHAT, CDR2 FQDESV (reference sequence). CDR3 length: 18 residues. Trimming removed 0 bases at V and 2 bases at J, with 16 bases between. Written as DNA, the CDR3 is TGTGCCAGCAGCTTAGCACTCCTCGACCGGGACAACACCGGGGAGCTGTTTTTT. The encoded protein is CASSLALLDRDNTGELFF.

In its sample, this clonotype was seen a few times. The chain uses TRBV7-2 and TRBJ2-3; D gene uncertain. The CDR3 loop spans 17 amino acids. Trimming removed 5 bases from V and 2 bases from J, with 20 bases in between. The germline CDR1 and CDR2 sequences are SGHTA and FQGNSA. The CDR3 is CASSRVGQRLLTDTQYF. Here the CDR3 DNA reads TGTGCCAGCAGCCGCGTTGGCCAGCGACTGCTCACAGATACGCAGTATTTT.

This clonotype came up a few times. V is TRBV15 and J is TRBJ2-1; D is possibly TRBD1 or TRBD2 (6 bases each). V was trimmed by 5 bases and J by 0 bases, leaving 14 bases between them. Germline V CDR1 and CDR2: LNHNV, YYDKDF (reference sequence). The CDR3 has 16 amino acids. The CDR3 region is CATSQEGRGSYNEQFF. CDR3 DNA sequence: TGTGCCACCAGCCAGGAGGGCAGGGGCTCCTACAATGAGCAGTTCTTC.

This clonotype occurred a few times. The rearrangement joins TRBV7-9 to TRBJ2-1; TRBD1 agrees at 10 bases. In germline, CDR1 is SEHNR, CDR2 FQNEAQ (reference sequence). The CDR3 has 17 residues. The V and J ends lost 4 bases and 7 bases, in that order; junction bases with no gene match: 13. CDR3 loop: CASSSAGTGVLRNEQFF. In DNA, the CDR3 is TGTGCCAGCAGCTCTGCTGGGACAGGGGTTTTACGGAATGAGCAGTTCTTC.

CDR3 nucleotide sequence: TGCGCCAGCAGTGATACGGGAGGGCAGGACGAGCAGTACTTC. Amino acids: CASSDTGGQDEQYF. This sequence joins TRBV10-1 and TRBJ2-7; TRBD2 agrees at 8 bases. This CDR3 has 14 residues. Per germline, CDR1 WNHNN and CDR2 SYGVQD (reference sequence). Trimming cost V 3 bases and J 5 bases; bases outside gene matches: 6.

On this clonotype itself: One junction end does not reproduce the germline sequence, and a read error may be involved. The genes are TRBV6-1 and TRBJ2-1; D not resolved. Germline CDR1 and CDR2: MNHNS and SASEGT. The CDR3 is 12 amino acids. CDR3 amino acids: CASIEGRAEQFF. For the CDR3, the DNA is TGTGCCAGCATTGAAGGGCGAGCTGAGCAGTTCTTC.

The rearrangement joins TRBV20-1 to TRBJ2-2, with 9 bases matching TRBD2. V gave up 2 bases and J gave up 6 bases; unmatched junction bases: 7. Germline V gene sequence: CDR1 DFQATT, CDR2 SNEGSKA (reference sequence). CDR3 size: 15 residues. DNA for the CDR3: TGCAGTGCTAGACTATTAGCGGGAGTGTCCGGGGAGCTGTTTTTT. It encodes CSARLLAGVSGELFF.

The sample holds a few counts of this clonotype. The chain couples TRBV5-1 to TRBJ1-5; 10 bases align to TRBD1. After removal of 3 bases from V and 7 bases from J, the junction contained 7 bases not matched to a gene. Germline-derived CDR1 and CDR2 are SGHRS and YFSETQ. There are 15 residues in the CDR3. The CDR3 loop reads CASSSGTGEYQPQHF. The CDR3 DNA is TGCGCCAGCAGCTCCGGGACAGGGGAATACCAGCCCCAGCATTTT.

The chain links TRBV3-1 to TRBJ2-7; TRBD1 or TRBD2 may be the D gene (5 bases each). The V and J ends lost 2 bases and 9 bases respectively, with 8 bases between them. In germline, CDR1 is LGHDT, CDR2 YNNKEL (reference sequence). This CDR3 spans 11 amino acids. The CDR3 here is CASSQRDVQYF. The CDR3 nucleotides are TGTGCCAGCAGCCAAAGGGACGTGCAGTACTTC.

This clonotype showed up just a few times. The CDR3 DNA follows: TGTGCCAGCAGTTTAACCCTTTGGGCAGGTCACCCGTACTTC. Residues: CASSLTLWAGHPYF. The chain links TRBV12-3 or TRBV12-4 to TRBJ2-5; no firm D call. This CDR3 is 14 amino acids long. Between the trimmed V and J ends, which lost 2 bases and 13 bases, there was a span of 20 bases.

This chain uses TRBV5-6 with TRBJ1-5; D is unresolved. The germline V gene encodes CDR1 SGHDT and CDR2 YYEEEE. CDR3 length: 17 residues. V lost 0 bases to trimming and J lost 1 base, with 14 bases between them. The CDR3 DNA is TGTGCCAGCAGCTTGGGTGGAGTGAAACAAAGCAATCAGCCCCAGCATTTT. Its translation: CASSLGGVKQSNQPQHF.

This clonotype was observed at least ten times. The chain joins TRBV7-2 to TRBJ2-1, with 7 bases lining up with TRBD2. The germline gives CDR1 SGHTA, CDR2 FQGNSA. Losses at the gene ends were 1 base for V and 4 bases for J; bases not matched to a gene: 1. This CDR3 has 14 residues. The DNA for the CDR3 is TGTGCCAGCAGCTTAGGGGGACTATACAATGAGCAGTTCTTC. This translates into CASSLGGLYNEQFF.

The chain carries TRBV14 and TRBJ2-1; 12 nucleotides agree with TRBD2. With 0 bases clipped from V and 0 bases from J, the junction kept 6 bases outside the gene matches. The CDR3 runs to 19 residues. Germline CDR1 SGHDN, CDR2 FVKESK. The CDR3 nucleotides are TGTGCCAGCAGCCAAGAGGGACTAGCGGGTATAAACTCCTACAATGAGCAGTTCTTC. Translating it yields CASSQEGLAGINSYNEQFF.

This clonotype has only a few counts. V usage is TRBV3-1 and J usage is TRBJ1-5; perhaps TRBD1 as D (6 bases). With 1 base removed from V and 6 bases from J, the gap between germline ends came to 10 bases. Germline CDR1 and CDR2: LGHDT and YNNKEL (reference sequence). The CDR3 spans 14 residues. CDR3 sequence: CASSQGTGRQPQHF. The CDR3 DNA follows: TGTGCCAGCAGCCAAGGCACAGGGCGTCAGCCCCAGCATTTT.